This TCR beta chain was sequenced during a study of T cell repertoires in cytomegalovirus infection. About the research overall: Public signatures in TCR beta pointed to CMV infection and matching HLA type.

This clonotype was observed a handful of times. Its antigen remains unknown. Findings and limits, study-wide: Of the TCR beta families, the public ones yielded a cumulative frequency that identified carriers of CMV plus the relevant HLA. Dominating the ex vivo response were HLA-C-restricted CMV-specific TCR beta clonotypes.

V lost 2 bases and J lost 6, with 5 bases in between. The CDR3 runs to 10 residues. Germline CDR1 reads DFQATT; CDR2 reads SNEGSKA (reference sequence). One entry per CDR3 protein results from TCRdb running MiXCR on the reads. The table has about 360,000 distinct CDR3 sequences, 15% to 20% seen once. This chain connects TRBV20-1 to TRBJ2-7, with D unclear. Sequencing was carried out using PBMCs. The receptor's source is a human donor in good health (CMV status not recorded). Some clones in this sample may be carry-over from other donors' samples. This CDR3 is CSARWGEQYF. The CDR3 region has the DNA TGCAGTGCTAGATGGGGCGAGCAGTACTTC.